One sample yielded the 11 T cell receptor beta chains listed below, sequenced in a study of shared clonotypes between healthy human individuals. The data were produced by immunoSEQ multiplex PCR, yet TCRdb's version contains in-frame clones alone and is incomplete. The sample lists about 2 million clones, around 95% occurring once. The sequenced sample was naive CD4+ T cells sorted from blood. The subset denotes: CD45RA+ positively selected. The source is a man aged 18-30 years in good health.

The rearrangement uses TRBV6-6 and TRBJ1-1, with D perhaps TRBD1 (5 bases). From germline, CDR1 is MNHNY and CDR2 SVGAGI (reference sequence). This CDR3 is built from 15 residues. Trimming cost V 2 bases and J 0 bases, with 10 bases left between them. The CDR3 sequence: CASSYRGGMNTEAFF. CDR3 nucleotides: TGTGCCAGCAGTTACAGGGGAGGGATGAACACTGAAGCTTTCTTT.

The chain is built from TRBV5-1 and TRBJ2-5, with 14 bases identical to TRBD2. Germline loops: CDR1 SGHRS, CDR2 YFSETQ. The CDR3 runs 18 residues. The J segment lost 0 bases and the V segment lost 4 bases, leaving 8 bases of the junction unmatched. DNA of the CDR3: TGCGCCAGCAGCCTAGGACTAGCGGGAGGCCCGTACCAAGAGACCCAGTACTTC. Translating gives CASSLGLAGGPYQETQYF.

The chain recombines TRBV5-8 with TRBJ2-4, with D perhaps matching TRBD2 (5 bases). This CDR3 region has 12 residues. Germline CDR1 reads SGHTS; CDR2 reads YDEGEE. Trimming shortened V by 0 bases and J by 7 bases, and 5 bases separated the two germline ends. This CDR3 reads CASSLAGNIQYF. In DNA form, the CDR3 reads TGTGCCAGCAGCTTGGCGGGGAACATTCAGTACTTC.

The rearrangement links TRBV9 to TRBJ1-6, with 7 bases that match TRBD1. The V gene's germline CDR1 is SGDLS and CDR2 YYNGEE. V shed 4 bases and J 7 bases; nucleotides not matched to a gene: 8. The length of the CDR3 is 15 residues. The CDR3 region has the DNA TGTGCCAGCAGCACCTCGACAGGGAAGAATTCACCCCTCCACTTT. Protein product: CASSTSTGKNSPLHF.

The chain has TRBV7-2 and TRBJ1-6; tentative D call: TRBD1 (5 bases). Deletions cut 1 base from V and 0 bases from J, with 10 bases between. The CDR3 spans 17 residues. CDR1 and CDR2 from the germline V gene are SGHTA and FQGNSA. This CDR3 reads CASSLGQTGSYNSPLHF. CDR3 nucleotides: TGTGCCAGCAGCTTAGGACAGACCGGCTCCTATAATTCACCCCTCCACTTT.

J is TRBJ2-1 and V is TRBV29-1, with TRBD2 identical over 11 bases. The CDR3 spans 14 residues. V shed 7 bases and J 9 bases; nucleotides not matched to a gene: 11. Germline V gene lookup returns CDR1 SQVTM and CDR2 ANQGSEA. CDR3 sequence reads: CSARIAGGLGEQFF. As DNA, the CDR3 is TGCAGCGCGCGCATAGCGGGAGGGCTGGGTGAGCAGTTCTTC.

Regarding this clone: Germline is not matched at one junction end, which may reflect a read error. This chain connects TRBV30 to TRBJ2-5, with D uncertain. The CDR3 loop spans 15 amino acids. Germline CDR1 and CDR2: GTSNPN and SVGIG (reference sequence). CDR3 residues: CAWSPAVWEQGTQYF. Written as DNA, the CDR3 is TGTGCCTGGAGTCCGGCAGTCTGGGAACAAGGGACCCAGTACTTC.

This chain joins TRBV30 and TRBJ1-6, with D uncertain. Between the trimmed V and J ends, which lost 1 base and 4 bases, there was a span of 5 bases. There are 13 residues in the CDR3. Germline assignment: CDR1 GTSNPN and CDR2 SVGIG (reference sequence). The CDR3 nucleotides read TGTGCCTGGAGTGACGGATATAATTCACCCCTCCACTTT. Its translation: CAWSDGYNSPLHF.

This chain connects TRBV4-1 to TRBJ1-2; no firm D call. Germline V gene data show CDR1 as MGHRA and CDR2 as YSYEKL. The CDR3 sequence is 14 residues long. Trimming stripped 0 bases from V and 1 base from J, with 6 bases between. The CDR3 reads CASSQDPSNYGYTF. The CDR3 DNA sequence: TGCGCCAGCAGCCAAGATCCCAGTAACTATGGCTACACCTTC.

The genes are TRBV2 and TRBJ2-5; weak D call: TRBD2 (5 bases). Trimming cost V 6 bases and J 11 bases, with 19 bases left between them. The CDR3 spans 13 residues. CDR1 is SNHLY, CDR2 FYNNEI, per germline. The CDR3 DNA is TGTGCCAGCAGCTTAAGTCGGGATATGGCTCAGTACTTC. It encodes CASSLSRDMAQYF.

The V and J genes are TRBV27 and TRBJ2-5, with 8 bases aligning to TRBD2. Trimming removed 8 bases from V and 2 bases from J; junction bases left unmatched: 4. The CDR3 runs 13 residues. CDR1 MNHEY and CDR2 SMNVEV come from the germline V gene (reference sequence). The CDR3 DNA reads as TGTGCCAGCTGGCTAGCGGGTCAAGAGACCCAGTACTTC. Amino acids: CASWLAGQETQYF.